Sequencing of this T cell receptor (beta chain) was carried out in a study of monozygotic twins with inflammatory bowel disease. This CDR3 has 13 residues. Starting material for each TCR library was around 3.5 ug of total RNA. Each UMI harboured a 6-nucleotide sample barcode and was appended via template switching. From the 5' RACE reads, TCRdb lists one entry per CDR3 protein and no DNA. Its table records 350,000 to 500,000 distinct CDR3 sequences. Study conclusions and caveats: Researchers reported no repertoire similarity difference between concordant and discordant twins, possibly from limited power. There were differing immunosuppressive treatments, which may have added variability to patient repertoires.

About this clonotype itself: What it recognizes is unknown.

This chain links TRBV12-3 or TRBV12-4 with TRBJ1-2; TCRdb proposes TRBD1, but this gene call is untestable without DNA. The sample consisted of blood. The source is a human donor with ulcerative colitis or Crohn's disease, or a healthy co-twin of an affected twin (not recorded which). The CDR3 loop reads CASSMTGVRGYTF.